The sequence of this TCR beta chain was determined in a study of T cell responses to AZD1222 COVID-19 vaccine. The CDR3 loop spans 14 amino acids. The germline V gene has CDR1 SGHRS and CDR2 YFSETQ. Trimming at V came to 4 bases and at J to 5 bases, leaving 6 bases not matched to a gene. Libraries were prepared by immunoSEQ multiplex PCR; TCRdb keeps only in-frame clonotypes and omits some of them. The sample yields about 93,000 clones, roughly 90% seen once. The sequence was collected from an adult in good health. Sample: peripheral blood, taken on day 0 of MenACWY control vaccination. The J gene is TRBJ1-5, the V gene TRBV5-1, with 7 nucleotides matching TRBD1. The CDR3 bases are TGCGCCAGCAGCCCACCCACAGGGGATCAGCCCCAGCATTTT. Translating it yields CASSPPTGDQPQHF.